Sequencing of this T cell receptor (beta chain) was carried out in a study of blood T cell repertoires in COVID-19. Turning to the study itself: The origin of the acute and convalescent COVID-19 samples was the United States, Italy and Spain.

Participants came from about 23 US areas, aged roughly 18 to 89 years. The authors' processing: Nucleated cell counts were estimated from reference gene primer amplification. TCRdb's table, derived via immunoSEQ multiplex PCR, lists solely in-frame clones and lacks some. D and trimming were read from the DNA, whereas the V and J calls and clone size are those reported in that table. This table holds more than 150,000 clones, approximately 83% found once. Trimming removed 2 bases from V and 4 bases from J; junction bases left unmatched: 5. The CDR3 has 14 residues. From germline, CDR1 is GTSNPN and CDR2 SVGIG (reference sequence).

The V gene is TRBV30, the J gene TRBJ2-3; 8 bases line up with TRBD2. The TCR was taken from a woman aged 55-70 years who had recovered from COVID-19. Specimen: PBMCs or T cells enriched from blood (not recorded which). The CDR3 protein is CAWSLNGGADTQYF. The DNA for the CDR3 is TGTGCCTGGAGTTTGAACGGGGGGGCAGATACGCAGTATTTT.